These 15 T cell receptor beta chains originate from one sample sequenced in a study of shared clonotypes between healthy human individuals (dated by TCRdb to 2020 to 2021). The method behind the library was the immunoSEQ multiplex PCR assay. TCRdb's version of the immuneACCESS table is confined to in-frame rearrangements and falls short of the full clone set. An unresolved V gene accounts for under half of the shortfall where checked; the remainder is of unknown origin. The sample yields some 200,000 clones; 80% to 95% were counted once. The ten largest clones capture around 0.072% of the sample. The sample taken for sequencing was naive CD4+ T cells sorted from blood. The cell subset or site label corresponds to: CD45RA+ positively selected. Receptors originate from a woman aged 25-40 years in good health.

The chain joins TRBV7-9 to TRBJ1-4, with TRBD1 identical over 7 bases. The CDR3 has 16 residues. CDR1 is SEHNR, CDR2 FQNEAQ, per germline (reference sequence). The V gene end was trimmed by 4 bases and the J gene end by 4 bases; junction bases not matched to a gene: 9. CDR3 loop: CASSSSRGTVNEKLFF. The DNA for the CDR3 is TGTGCCAGCAGCTCGAGCAGGGGGACAGTTAATGAAAAACTGTTTTTT.

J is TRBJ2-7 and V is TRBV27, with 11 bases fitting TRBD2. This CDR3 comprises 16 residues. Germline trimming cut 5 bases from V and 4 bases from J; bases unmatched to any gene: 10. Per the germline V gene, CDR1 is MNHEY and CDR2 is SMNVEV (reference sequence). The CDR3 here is CASSPKLAGALYEQYF. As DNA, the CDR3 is TGTGCCAGCAGTCCAAAACTAGCGGGAGCATTGTACGAGCAGTACTTC.

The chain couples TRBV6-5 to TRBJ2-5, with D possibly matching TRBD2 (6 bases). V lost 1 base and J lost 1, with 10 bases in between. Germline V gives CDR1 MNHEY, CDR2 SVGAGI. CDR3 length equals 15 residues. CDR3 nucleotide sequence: TGTGCCAGCAGTTACTGTGGGGGGAGCCAAGAGACCCAGTACTTC. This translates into CASSYCGGSQETQYF.

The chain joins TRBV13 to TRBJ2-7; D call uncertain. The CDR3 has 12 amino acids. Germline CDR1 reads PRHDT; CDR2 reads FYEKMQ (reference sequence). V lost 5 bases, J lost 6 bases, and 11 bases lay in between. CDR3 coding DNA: TGTGCCAGCAGCCCTCATCAAGGCGAGCAGTACTTC. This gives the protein CASSPHQGEQYF.

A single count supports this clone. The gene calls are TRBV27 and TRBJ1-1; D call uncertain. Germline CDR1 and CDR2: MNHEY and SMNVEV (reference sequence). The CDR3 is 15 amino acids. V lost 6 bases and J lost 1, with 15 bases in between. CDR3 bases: TGTGCCAGCAGGCTGAGCGGCAATACGAACACTGAAGCTTTCTTT. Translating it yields CASRLSGNTNTEAFF.

For the CDR3, the DNA is TGTGCTAGTGGTGCGGGGACTGAGCAGTTCTTC. It specifies CASGAGTEQFF. The genes are TRBV12-5 and TRBJ2-1; possibly TRBD2 for D (6 bases). Trimming took off 5 bases at V and 9 bases at J, with 8 bases between the two ends. Germline values: CDR1 LGHNT, CDR2 FRNRAP. The CDR3 runs 11 residues. The full variable domain, with the rest looked up from reference TRBV12-5 and TRBJ2-1, is DARVTQTPRHKVTEMGQEVTMRCQPILGHNTVFWYRQTMMQGLELLAYFRNRAPLDDSGMPKDRFSAEMPDATLATLKIQPSEPRDSAVYFCASGAGTEQFFGPGTRLTVL.

The CDR3 loop reads CASSRLAGELQETQYF. As DNA, the CDR3 is TGTGCCAGCAGCCGACTAGCGGGAGAGCTCCAAGAGACCCAGTACTTC. The chain joins TRBV7-9 to TRBJ2-5; TRBD2 aligns across 12 bases. Germline trimming cut 5 bases from V and 1 base from J; bases unmatched to any gene: 5. The CDR3 length is 16 residues. Looked up from germline, CDR1 is SEHNR and CDR2 is FQNEAQ (reference sequence).

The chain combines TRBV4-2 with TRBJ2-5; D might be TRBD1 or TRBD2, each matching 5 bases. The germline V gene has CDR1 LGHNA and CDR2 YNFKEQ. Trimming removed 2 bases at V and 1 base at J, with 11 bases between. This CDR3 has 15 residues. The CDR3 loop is CASSQPGRTQETQYF. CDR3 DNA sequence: TGTGCCAGCAGCCAACCGGGACGCACCCAAGAGACCCAGTACTTC.

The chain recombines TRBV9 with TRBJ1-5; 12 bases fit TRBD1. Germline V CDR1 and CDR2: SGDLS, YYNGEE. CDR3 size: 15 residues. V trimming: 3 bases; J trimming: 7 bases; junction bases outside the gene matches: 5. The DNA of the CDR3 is TGTGCCAGCAGCGCAACCGGGACAGGGGGCCAGCCCCAGCATTTT. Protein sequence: CASSATGTGGQPQHF.

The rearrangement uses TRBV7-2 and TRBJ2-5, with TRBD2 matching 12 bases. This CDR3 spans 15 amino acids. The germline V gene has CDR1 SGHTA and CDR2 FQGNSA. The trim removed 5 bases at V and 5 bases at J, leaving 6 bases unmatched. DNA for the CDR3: TGTGCCAGCAGCCTTAGGACTAGCGGGGCGGAGACCCAGTACTTC. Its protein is CASSLRTSGAETQYF.

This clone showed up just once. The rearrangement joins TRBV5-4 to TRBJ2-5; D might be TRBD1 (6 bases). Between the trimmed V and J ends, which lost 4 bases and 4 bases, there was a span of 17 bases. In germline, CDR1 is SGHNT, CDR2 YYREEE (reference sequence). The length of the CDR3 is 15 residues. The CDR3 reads CASSKSTGISETQYF. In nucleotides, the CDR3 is TGTGCCAGCAGCAAATCTACAGGGATTTCAGAGACCCAGTACTTC.

The CDR3 DNA is TGTGCCAGCAGCGGTAGCCCCAGCTCCTACAATGAGCAGTTCTTC. Residues: CASSGSPSSYNEQFF. The genes are TRBV2 and TRBJ2-1; D uncertain. Germline assignment: CDR1 SNHLY and CDR2 FYNNEI. Trimming took 6 bases from V and 0 from J, leaving 12 bases between them. The CDR3 totals 15 residues.

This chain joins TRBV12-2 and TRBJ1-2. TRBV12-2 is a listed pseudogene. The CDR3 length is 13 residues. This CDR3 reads CASRLAAGDGYTF. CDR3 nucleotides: TGTGCAAGTCGCCTTGCAGCGGGTGATGGCTACACCTTC.

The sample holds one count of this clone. The DNA for the CDR3 is TGCAGCGTTGAAGATAGGCTGGGGAGGGGCTACACCTTC. It translates to CSVEDRLGRGYTF. This chain uses TRBV29-1 with TRBJ1-2, with no clear D. V gave up 0 bases and J gave up 8 bases, with 13 bases separating them. The CDR3 totals 13 residues. Germline V gives CDR1 SQVTM, CDR2 ANQGSEA.

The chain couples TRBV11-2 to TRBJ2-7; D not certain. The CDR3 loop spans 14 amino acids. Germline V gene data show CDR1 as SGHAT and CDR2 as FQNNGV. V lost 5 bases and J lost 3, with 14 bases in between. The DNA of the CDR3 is TGTGCCAGCAGCCCGGCCGGCAGCATCTACGAGCAGTACTTC. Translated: CASSPAGSIYEQYF.